This T cell receptor beta chain was obtained from a study of shared clonotypes between healthy human individuals (dated by TCRdb to about 2020). Regarding the complete study: The cohort comprised a couple of women and three men aged 18 to 49 years. Per donor, three plates each were used for CD4 naive and CD4 memory, two for CD8 naive, and one for CD8 memory. To estimate repertoire size and how much clonotype sharing occurs between individuals, the study deeply sequenced the blood TCR repertoires of several healthy adults. To increase sequencing depth and limit assay-specific biases, TCR repertoire library preparation and sequencing were carried out by different laboratories using diverse techniques. Per donor, leukapheresis produced somewhere between about 0.94 and 9 billion PBMCs.

For the CD8 naive samples, CD45RO-negative cells were positively selected for CCR7, yielding a CD45RA+CCR7+ population from which TemRA cells were excluded. Donors were healthy HIV-negative adults with no recently reported acute infections or vaccinations. All donors were Caucasian adults living in Nashville, Tennessee, USA. Blood was obtained by leukapheresis, after which PBMCs were separated by Ficoll-Histopaque density gradient centrifugation and cryopreserved in liquid nitrogen vapor phase. Analytical flow cytometry was used to check the purity and quantity of every magnetically sorted T cell population. Genomic DNA was isolated from each sorted fraction and quantified by UV absorbance on a Nanodrop 2000c. Here is what the overall study found, with its caveats: Compared with non-shared clonotypes, clonotypes shared by all four sorted-subset donors had higher generation probabilities. Rarefaction of sorted-subset datasets indicated incomplete sequencing despite the large sequencing depth. Naive subsets generally had larger estimated clonotype richness than memory subsets. Pairwise subsampling led to the expectation that sequencing depth would affect the degree of clonotype sharing among donors. Because the study included only a small number of donors, the genetic and exposure-history diversity represented was limited. Sharing across a few donors was observed for approximately 4.6% of naive CD4, over 3% of naive CD8, over 2% of memory CD4, and roughly 0.4% of memory CD8 clonotypes. Sampling was restricted to blood, and TCR repertoires in tissues likely differ from the TCR repertoires found in blood.

TCR CDR3 regions were amplified from genomic DNA by multiplex PCR using the deep immunoSEQ assay. Genomic DNA extracted from each cell subset was distributed evenly over all wells of several immunoSEQ 96-well plates, and each plate served as one replicate. For sorted subsets, around 0.2 ug genomic DNA, equal to 30,000 or so T cell genomes, was loaded into each replicate PCR. Purified libraries were quantified with a Qubit 3.0 fluorometer, sized on a Bioanalyzer 2100, and re-quantified with the KAPA Library Quantification kit. Every immunoSEQ 96-well plate was sequenced on a dedicated single-read 150-cycle Illumina NextSeq 550 flow cell. For the original study's pipeline: Because only junctional sequences without quality scores were contained in the immunoSEQ output, filtering matching that applied to full-length reads could not be performed. To assign V/J genes and CDR3, sequences were annotated against IMGT germline references using PyIR, a Python wrapper for IgBLAST v1.9. Reads with weak V/J assignments (E-value above 1e-6), missing CDR3, stop codons, out-of-frame junctions, or ambiguous translated residues were removed. V3J clonotypes were defined as sequences sharing an identical inferred V gene, J gene, and CDR3 amino acid sequence. The percentage overlap between two repertoires was calculated by dividing the number of shared unique clonotypes by the size of the smaller repertoire. Repertoire richness was assessed with RTK rarefaction, the Chao1 estimator, and Recon v2.1 estimates of unobserved clonotypes. Generation probabilities for all TCRbeta clonotypes obtained by the gDNA method from four donors were computed using OLGA. TCRdb provides this immuneACCESS table in a form limited to in-frame rearrangements. Some clones are lacking; in checked studies, under half of them reflect an unresolved V gene, and why the rest are absent is not known. D and trimming were read from the DNA, whereas the V and J calls and clone size are those reported in that table. Counted in this sample were 1.5 million to 2.5 million clones; approximately 95% of them appeared once. The ten largest clones take up 0.9% to 1.5% of the sample.

Measured from the cysteine to the phenylalanine, the CDR3 is 18 residues long. Only the CDR3 part of the read is kept: 54 bases, read in frame from the first base. From the germline V gene, CDR1 is SGHDT and CDR2 is YYEEEE. V drops 4 bases and J drops 0 bases, leaving 19 bases in between. Points on this clone: The antigen it binds to is not known. Base quality data are lacking; no much larger clone is found one base away.

Sequencing used naive CD8+ T cells sorted from blood. The sample's cell subset or site label, in plain terms: CD45RA+CCR7+. The TCR comes from a young man in good health. The receptor chain draws on TRBV5-6 and TRBJ2-2; a tentative D match to TRBD2 spans 6 bases. For the CDR3, the sequence is CASSHGPLGEANTGELFF. The DNA reads as follows: TGTGCCAGCAGCCATGGGCCGCTAGGGGAGGCGAACACCGGGGAGCTGTTTTTT.